This T cell receptor beta chain was observed in a study of shared clonotypes between healthy human individuals. Repertoires were generated with immunoSEQ multiplex PCR, while TCRdb's copy carries only in-frame clones and drops some. Altogether approximately 640,000 clones are present, roughly 78% being singletons, with the ten largest covering under 2%. General study results and limits: Read depth was anticipated to influence clonotype sharing among donors.

There were only Caucasian adults among the donors, and all lived in Nashville, Tennessee. Splitting the CD4+ cells yielded a CD45RA+ naive subset and a CD45RA-negative memory subset. This clone was picked up a small number of times. Its antigen is unidentified. Material: memory CD4+ T cells sorted from blood. Subset in this sample: CD45RA-negative fraction. The receptor was isolated from a woman under 40 in good health.

The CDR3 DNA reads as TGCGCCAGCAGCTCCCTCACTAGCGGGCAGTACGAGCAGTACTTC. Its translation is CASSSLTSGQYEQYF. The chain joins TRBV5-1 to TRBJ2-7; 9 nucleotides agree with TRBD2. The ends lost 3 bases at V and 4 bases at J; junction bases unmatched: 8. CDR1 is SGHRS and CDR2 is YFSETQ in the germline V gene. The CDR3 is made up of 15 amino acids.